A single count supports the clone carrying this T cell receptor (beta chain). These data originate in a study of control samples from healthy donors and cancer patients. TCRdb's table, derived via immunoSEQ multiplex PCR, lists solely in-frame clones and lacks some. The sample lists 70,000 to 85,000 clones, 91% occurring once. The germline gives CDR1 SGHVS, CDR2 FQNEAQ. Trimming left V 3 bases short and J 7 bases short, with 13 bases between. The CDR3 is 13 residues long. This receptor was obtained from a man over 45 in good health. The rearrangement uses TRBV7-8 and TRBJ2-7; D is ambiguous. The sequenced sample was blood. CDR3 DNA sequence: TGTGCCAGCAGCTTGCCACCCCCGCGGGAGCAGTACTTC. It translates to CASSLPPPREQYF.